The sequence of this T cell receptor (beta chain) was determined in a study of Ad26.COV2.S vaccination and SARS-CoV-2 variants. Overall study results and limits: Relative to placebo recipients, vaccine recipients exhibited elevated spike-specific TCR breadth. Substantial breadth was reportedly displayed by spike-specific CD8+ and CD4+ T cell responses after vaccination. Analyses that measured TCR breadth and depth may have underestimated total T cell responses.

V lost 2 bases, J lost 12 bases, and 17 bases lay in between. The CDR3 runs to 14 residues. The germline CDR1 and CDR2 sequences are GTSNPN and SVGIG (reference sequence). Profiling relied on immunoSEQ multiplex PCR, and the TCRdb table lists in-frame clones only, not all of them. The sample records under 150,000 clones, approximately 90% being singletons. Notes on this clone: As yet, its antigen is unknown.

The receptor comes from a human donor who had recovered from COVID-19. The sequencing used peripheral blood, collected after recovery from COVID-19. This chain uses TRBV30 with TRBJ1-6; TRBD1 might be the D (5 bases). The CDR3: CAWSPKSTVRPLHF. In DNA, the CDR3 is TGTGCCTGGAGTCCTAAATCGACAGTCAGACCCCTCCACTTT.